Below, 26 T cell receptor beta chains from the same sample are listed, as sequenced in a study of early T cells in non-severe SARS-CoV-2 infection. TCRdb called the 5' RACE reads again in MiXCR, with one record for every CDR3 protein. The table includes 80,000 to 95,000 distinct CDR3 sequences, approximately 13% detected once. The sample comprised whole blood. These receptor sequences come from an adult who was a healthcare worker with PCR-confirmed SARS-CoV-2 infection or an uninfected control (not recorded which).

This clonotype was found a few times. At one of its ends the junction is not consistent with the germline gene, which may arise from a read error. The chain joins TRBV7-6 to TRBJ1-3; TRBD1 aligns across 10 bases. Germline assignment: CDR1 SGHVS and CDR2 FNYEAQ. The CDR3 has 16 amino acids. The CDR3 DNA is TGTGCCAGCAGCTTAGGACAGGGGGCTTCTGAAAACACCATATATTTT. Amino acid sequence: CASSLGQGASENTIYF.

CDR3 nucleotide sequence: TGTGCCACCAGTGACCACTATGGCTACACCTTC. Amino acids: CATSDHYGYTF. The chain recombines TRBV24-1 with TRBJ1-2; D gene ambiguous. The CDR3 has 11 amino acids. V lost 4 bases to trimming and J lost 3 bases, with 2 bases between them. CDR1 and CDR2 from the germline V gene are KGHDR and SFDVKD.

This clonotype has just a few counts. This chain links TRBV20-1 with TRBJ1-1; 7 nucleotides match TRBD1. The germline V gene encodes CDR1 DFQATT and CDR2 SNEGSKA (reference sequence). The CDR3 runs to 15 residues. V was pared by 1 base and J by 0 bases, with 5 bases of the junction left unmatched. The CDR3 protein is CSARVYRGMNTEAFF. The CDR3 region has the DNA TGCAGTGCTAGAGTCTACAGGGGAATGAACACTGAAGCTTTCTTT.

The chain's CDR3 is CAISDPTDTQYF. For the CDR3, the DNA is TGTGCCATCAGTGACCCGACAGATACGCAGTATTTT. The chain is built from TRBV10-3 and TRBJ2-3; unclear D gene. Germline CDR1 ENHRY, CDR2 SYGVKD. V lost 3 bases, J lost 3 bases, and 4 bases lay in between. CDR3 size: 12 residues.

The chain uses TRBV7-2 and TRBJ2-1; D is ambiguous. The CDR3 sequence is 14 residues long. Germline V gene data show CDR1 as SGHTA and CDR2 as FQGNSA. The germline V and J ends were trimmed by 5 bases and 7 bases, with 15 bases remaining between them. Here the CDR3 DNA reads TGTGCCAGCAGCCCCCCCCAGCCTTGGAATGAGCAGTTCTTC. This sequence encodes CASSPPQPWNEQFF.

The sample holds a few counts of this clonotype. The V gene is TRBV6-1, the J gene TRBJ1-5; maybe TRBD1 (6 bases). Deletions cut 1 base from V and 6 bases from J, with 7 bases between. Germline V CDR1 and CDR2: MNHNS, SASEGT. This CDR3 is 13 amino acids long. In nucleotides, the CDR3 is TGTGCCAGCAGTGAAGGGGGGGCTCAGCCCCAGCATTTT. This translates into CASSEGGAQPQHF.

In this sample, this clonotype turned up a few times. The chain links TRBV7-3 to TRBJ1-1; no reliable D call. The V end was cut by 6 bases, the J end by 1 base, with 12 bases between. Germline V gene data show CDR1 as SGHTA and CDR2 as FQGTGA. The CDR3 runs to 14 residues. DNA for the CDR3: TGTGCCAGCAGTCCTGGTCGGGGGAACACTGAAGCTTTCTTT. This codes for CASSPGRGNTEAFF.

This chain connects TRBV5-4 to TRBJ2-1; 7 bases agree with TRBD2. Germline V CDR1 and CDR2: SGHNT, YYREEE (reference sequence). J lost 8 bases, V lost 0 bases, and 5 bases had no gene match. The CDR3 has 14 amino acids. CDR3 amino acids: CASSLVLAVHEQFF. In DNA, the CDR3 is TGTGCCAGCAGCTTGGTCCTAGCGGTTCATGAGCAGTTCTTC.

In this sample, this clonotype turned up many times. J is TRBJ1-6 and V is TRBV30, with a possible D match to TRBD1 (5 bases). The CDR3 is 14 amino acids. The ends were cut back, 7 bases at V and 7 bases at J, with 17 bases in the middle. Germline V gene lookup returns CDR1 GTSNPN and CDR2 SVGIG (reference sequence). The CDR3 nucleotides read TGTGCCTCCCCCGGGAGACAGCCCAATTCACCCCTCCACTTT. Translation: CASPGRQPNSPLHF.

This clonotype occurred many times. The chain has TRBV2 and TRBJ2-5, with D unclear. The V gene's germline CDR1 is SNHLY and CDR2 FYNNEI. The CDR3 is 13 residues long. V lost 5 bases and J 5 bases, leaving 12 bases between the germline ends. The DNA of the CDR3 is TGTGCCAGCAGTCAGACAAACTCGGAGACCCAGTACTTC. It specifies CASSQTNSETQYF.

The V and J genes are TRBV14 and TRBJ2-1, with 12 bases lining up with TRBD2. The CDR3 runs to 15 residues. Germline CDR1 and CDR2: SGHDN and FVKESK. V lost 6 bases to trimming and J lost 8 bases; unmatched junction nucleotides: 8. The CDR3 coding sequence is TGTGCCAGCAGGACCCTAGCGGGGGGGCCCGATGAGCAGTTCTTC. It yields the protein CASRTLAGGPDEQFF.

The chain uses TRBV12-3 or TRBV12-4 and TRBJ2-1, with 7 bases identical to TRBD2. V lost 5 bases to trimming and J lost 2 bases; unmatched junction nucleotides: 9. The CDR3 contains 16 residues. CDR3 nucleotide sequence: TGTGCCAGCAGTCCTGTTGCGGGGGTACCCTACAATGAGCAGTTCTTC. Protein sequence: CASSPVAGVPYNEQFF.

In its sample, this clonotype was seen many times. This chain joins TRBV20-1 and TRBJ2-4, with D uncertain. V was trimmed by 1 base and J by 1 base, leaving 11 bases between them. The germline V gene encodes CDR1 DFQATT and CDR2 SNEGSKA (reference sequence). The CDR3 contains 15 residues. Here the CDR3 DNA reads TGCAGTGCTAGAGGTTGGTTAGGCGCCAAAAACATTCAGTACTTC. Protein: CSARGWLGAKNIQYF.

This clonotype was seen only a few times. The chain has TRBV11-2 and TRBJ2-1; a weak D match, TRBD1 (6 bases). V shed 1 base and J shed 2 bases, with 9 bases lying between them. This CDR3 is 15 amino acids long. CDR1 is SGHAT, CDR2 FQNNGV, per germline. CDR3 sequence (DNA): TGTGCCAGCAGCTTAGGTCAGGGGACCTACAATGAGCAGTTCTTC. Protein product: CASSLGQGTYNEQFF. Full variable domain (outside the CDR3, taken from reference TRBV11-2 and TRBJ2-1): EAGVAQSPRYKIIEKRQSVAFWCNPISGHATLYWYQQILGQGPKLLIQFQNNGVVDDSQLPKDRFSAERLKGVDSTLKIQPAKLEDSAVYLCASSLGQGTYNEQFFGPGTRLTVL.

This clonotype has at least ten counts. The V and J genes are TRBV5-8 and TRBJ1-1, with D unresolved. This CDR3 has 16 residues. The germline V and J ends were trimmed by 3 bases and 1 base, with 16 bases remaining between them. Germline CDR1 reads SGHTS; CDR2 reads YDEGEE. The CDR3 coding sequence is TGTGCCAGCAGCTACCGGACCGCCCGTCAGAACACTGAAGCTTTCTTT. It encodes CASSYRTARQNTEAFF.

The J gene is TRBJ1-2, the V gene TRBV19; D is perhaps TRBD1 (6 bases). Germline CDR1 LNHDA, CDR2 SQIVND (reference sequence). V was cut by 6 bases and J by 0 bases, with 11 bases left in between. CDR3 length: 14 amino acids. CDR3 residues: CASRWTAANYGYTF. DNA for the CDR3: TGTGCCAGTAGATGGACAGCCGCTAACTATGGCTACACCTTC.

This clonotype was counted between two and nine times. The chain carries TRBV20-1 and TRBJ1-2; TRBD1 matches at 12 bases. The V segment lost 1 base and the J segment 6 bases; nucleotides outside the gene matches: 9. The CDR3 has 16 residues. Germline CDR1 reads DFQATT; CDR2 reads SNEGSKA (reference sequence). The CDR3, as DNA: TGCAGTGCTAGAGCACGGGACAGGGGGCAAATGGATGGCTACACCTTC. It is translated as CSARARDRGQMDGYTF.

This chain uses TRBV7-9 with TRBJ2-3; D is possibly TRBD1 (6 bases). Deletions cut 5 bases from V and 0 bases from J, with 15 bases between. CDR1 and CDR2 (germline): SEHNR, FQNEAQ (reference sequence). The CDR3 sequence is 16 residues long. The CDR3 spells CASSIRQVTSTDTQYF. Written as DNA, the CDR3 is TGTGCCAGCAGCATCCGACAGGTTACTAGCACAGATACGCAGTATTTT.

This clonotype came up a few times. The rearrangement uses TRBV7-6 and TRBJ2-1; 13 bases align to TRBD2. Trimming cost V 5 bases and J 8 bases; bases outside gene matches: 6. Germline loops: CDR1 SGHVS, CDR2 FNYEAQ. CDR3 length equals 15 residues. The CDR3 here is CASSLLAGGKDEQFF. CDR3 DNA sequence: TGTGCCAGCAGCCTACTAGCGGGGGGGAAGGATGAGCAGTTCTTC.

This chain joins TRBV30 and TRBJ2-6; 7 nucleotides agree with TRBD1. Germline loops: CDR1 GTSNPN, CDR2 SVGIG (reference sequence). J gave up 2 bases and V 2 bases, and 3 bases lay outside the gene matches. The CDR3 covers 15 residues. The CDR3 DNA is TGTGCCTGGAGTCGCACAGGGGCTGGGGCCAACGTCCTGACTTTC. This codes for CAWSRTGAGANVLTF.

Remarks on this clonotype: An end of the junction differs from the germline gene, which may be a read error. V usage is TRBV5-5 and J usage is TRBJ1-4; 7 bases match TRBD1. Germline V gives CDR1 SGHKS, CDR2 YYEKEE (reference sequence). The CDR3 covers 14 residues. This CDR3 reads CANSPTGFNEKLFF. CDR3 coding DNA: TGTGCCAACAGCCCGACAGGGTTTAATGAAAAACTGTTTTTT.

The chain joins TRBV5-1 to TRBJ2-3; TRBD2 agrees at 9 bases. V lost 4 bases and J lost 2; bases outside the gene matches: 5. In germline, CDR1 is SGHRS, CDR2 YFSETQ. The CDR3 is 15 amino acids. CDR3 in amino acids: CASSISGGVTDTQYF. DNA of the CDR3: TGCGCCAGCAGCATTAGCGGGGGAGTCACAGATACGCAGTATTTT.

This clonotype was recorded at least ten times. The chain employs TRBV7-9 and TRBJ2-3, with 7 bases aligning to TRBD1. Germline V gene sequence: CDR1 SEHNR, CDR2 FQNEAQ (reference sequence). With 10 bases clipped from V and 2 bases from J, the junction kept 12 bases outside the gene matches. CDR3 size: 15 residues. The CDR3 loop is CATQHRDRPTDTQYF. Written as DNA, the CDR3 is TGTGCCACCCAGCACCGGGACAGACCCACAGATACGCAGTATTTT.

This clonotype was seen a handful of times. J is TRBJ2-1 and V is TRBV29-1, with TRBD2 matching 9 bases. V gave up 5 bases and J gave up 15 bases; unmatched junction bases: 17. The CDR3 is made up of 14 amino acids. Germline CDR1 and CDR2: SQVTM and ANQGSEA. The CDR3: CSVPWRGGPTFPFF. In DNA form, the CDR3 reads TGCAGCGTTCCCTGGCGGGGGGGCCCTACCTTTCCGTTCTTC.

This clonotype showed up just a few times. The chain links TRBV5-1 to TRBJ1-1; D not certain. Germline assignment: CDR1 SGHRS and CDR2 YFSETQ. The CDR3 runs 14 residues. Between the trimmed V and J ends, which lost 3 bases and 6 bases, there was a span of 15 bases. CDR3 DNA sequence: TGCGCCAGCAGCTCGGGAGCCCAACCCCCTGAAGCTTTCTTT. This encodes CASSSGAQPPEAFF. Together with reference TRBV5-1 and TRBJ1-1, the CDR3 gives the full variable domain: KAGVTQTPRYLIKTRGQQVTLSCSPISGHRSVSWYQQTPGQGLQFLFEYFSETQRNKGNFPGRFSGRQFSNSRSEMNVSTLELGDSALYLCASSSGAQPPEAFFGQGTRLTVV.

This clonotype was detected ten times or more. The rearrangement uses TRBV4-1 and TRBJ1-1; no firm D call. Trimming shortened V by 4 bases and J by 8 bases, and 17 bases separated the two germline ends. Germline CDR1 and CDR2: MGHRA and YSYEKL. This CDR3 region has 14 residues. The CDR3 nucleotides are TGCGCCAGCAGCCCGATACTCAGGACTAAGGAAGCTTTCTTT. It specifies CASSPILRTKEAFF.